Sequencing of this T cell receptor (beta chain) was carried out in a study of T cell repertoires in cytomegalovirus infection. V lost 11 bases and J lost 1, with 23 bases in between. The length of the CDR3 is 17 residues. Germline lookup yields CDR1 SEHNR and CDR2 FQNEAQ (reference sequence). TCRdb independently ran MiXCR on the reads; one entry per CDR3 protein. The repertoire consists of around 530,000 distinct CDR3 sequences, with 16% occurring once and the leading ten covering about 24%. This clonotype was counted ten times or more. The chain employs TRBV7-9 and TRBJ1-4; D remains ambiguous. This TCR derives from a human donor in good health (CMV status not recorded). Some clones in this sample may be carry-over from other donors' samples. Sequencing was performed on CD8+ T cells from PBMCs. The CDR3 DNA sequence: TGTGCCCGGTACGGGTACCCGAGGTCGAAAACTAATGAAAAACTGTTTTTT. Protein sequence: CARYGYPRSKTNEKLFF.